A selection of T cell receptor beta chains follows, all from one sample in a study of T cell responses to AZD1222 COVID-19 vaccine. Profiling relied on immunoSEQ multiplex PCR, and the TCRdb table lists in-frame clones only, not all of them. The sample yields 200,000 to 300,000 clones, about 92% seen once. The source was peripheral blood, collected on day 0 of AZD1222 vaccination. Receptors originate from an adult in good health. Both conserved end residues are part of each CDR3. D genes are given only for firm matches. Only part of the rows carry a size: once, few, many, or a class if the clone is expanded.

>TRBV28|.|TRBJ2-7|.
TGTGCCTCTACTATCGGGACCGGGACCTACGAGCAGTACTTC
CASTIGTGTYEQYF
>TRBV29-1|TRBD2|TRBJ2-7|.
TGCAGCGTCGCTAGCGGGAAGGGCGAGCAGTACTTC
CSVASGKGEQYF
>TRBV18|TRBD2|TRBJ2-1|.
TGTGCCAGCTCACGAGAACTAGCGGCCAACAATGAGCAGTTCTTC
CASSRELAANNEQFF
>TRBV19|TRBD1|TRBJ2-2|.
TGTGCCAGTAGTAACCGGGACAGGGGGCGGTTTACCTCCGGGGAGCTGTTTTTT
CASSNRDRGRFTSGELFF
>TRBV6-5|.|TRBJ1-5|.
TGTGCCAGCACCCTTTATAGCAATCAGCCCCAGCATTTT
CASTLYSNQPQHF
>TRBV7-6|.|TRBJ1-3|.
TGTGCCAGCAGCGAGTCAATGAGCTCTGGAAACACCATATATTTT
CASSESMSSGNTIYF
>TRBV5-4|.|TRBJ2-4|.
TGTGCCAGCAGCTGGGAAAACATTCAGTACTTC
CASSWENIQYF
>TRBV6-5|TRBD1|TRBJ1-5|few
TGTGCCAGCAGTACCGGGACAGATAATCAGCCCCAGCATTTT
CASSTGTDNQPQHF
>TRBV2|TRBD1|TRBJ1-1|few
TGTGCCAGCAGTGAAAGGGTCAGGGGGACTGAAGCTTTCTTT
CASSERVRGTEAFF
>TRBV5-1|.|TRBJ2-3|.
TGCGCCAGCAGCTTCTTGTGGACTAACGGGGATACGCAGTATTTT
CASSFLWTNGDTQYF
>TRBV5-5|.|TRBJ2-1|once
TGTGCCAGCAGCGCCGTCCCCGCCGGATACAATGAGCAGTTCTTC
CASSAVPAGYNEQFF
>TRBV14|.|TRBJ1-1|.
TGTGCCAGCAGCCAAGATTTGGGTCTACAAGCTTTCTTT
CASSQDLGLQAFF
>TRBV6-2/TRBV6-3|.|TRBJ2-1|.
TGTGCCAGCAGCCTAGGGGGGGTGAACAATGAGCAGTTCTTC
CASSLGGVNNEQFF
>TRBV18|.|TRBJ2-3|.
TGTGCCAGCTCACCCGACGGAGGGGTGGGCACAGATACGCAGTATTTT
CASSPDGGVGTDTQYF
>TRBV2|.|TRBJ1-2|.
TGTGCCAGCAGTGAAAGGACCTATGGCTACACCTTC
CASSERTYGYTF
>TRBV9|.|TRBJ2-7|.
TGTGCCAGCAGCGTATACGCGACCTCCTACGAGCAGTACTTC
CASSVYATSYEQYF
>TRBV20-1|.|TRBJ1-2|.
TGCAGCGCCGGGGGAGGCTACACCTTC
CSAGGGYTF